Described below is a single T cell receptor beta chain sequence and its context. The antigen is not known. Researchers ran the PCR with 60 Vbeta and 13 Jbeta primers. Profiled with immunoSEQ multiplex PCR; TCRdb holds only in-frame clones, not every one. The listing records some 120,000 clones. The data were obtained in a study of cytomegalovirus exposure and HLA in healthy donors. Donors showed nominal health when sampled, although they likely had unrecorded immune exposures. Regarding the study as a whole: The authors reported that TCR beta sequences could predict HLA-A and HLA-B alleles. These predictions were accurate for most subjects in the first cohort. The classifier reportedly diagnosed cytomegalovirus status with high specificity and sensitivity.

Germline V gene sequence: CDR1 SGHTA, CDR2 FQGNSA. CDR3 length equals 13 residues. The origin of this receptor is a man aged 25 to 40 in good health and CMV-seronegative. V gene TRBV7-2 combines with J gene TRBJ2-5, with 7 bases aligning to TRBD1. Matching the DNA end better, TRBJ2-7 makes the J call doubtful. Sequenced: PBMCs. Here the CDR3 DNA reads TGTGCCAGCAGCCCGACAGGGTCGAGCGAGCAGTACTTC. It encodes CASSPTGSSEQYF.